This TCR beta chain was captured by sequencing in a study of CD8 T cells in ankylosing spondylitis. Each TCR beta library was made by quantitative 5'-RACE that incorporated molecular barcodes. Using its own MiXCR run on the 5' RACE reads, TCRdb lists one record per CDR3 protein. The data show 300,000 to 350,000 distinct CDR3 sequences, about 15% seen once. In germline, CDR1 is MNHNS, CDR2 SASEGT. Trimming removed 7 bases from V and 5 bases from J, with 18 bases in between. The CDR3 is 15 amino acids. For this clonotype: Its antigen is not known.

Study-level results: Researchers report that disease-linked clones proved CD8+ and relatively rare in peripheral blood.

The clonotype comes from a male donor with ankylosing spondylitis or in good health (not recorded which). The genes are TRBV6-1 and TRBJ1-3; TRBD1 is a possible D gene (5 bases). Sample: blood, either unsorted or a sorted T cell fraction (not recorded which). CDR3 loop: CASKREGSGRNTIYF. The CDR3 DNA is TGTGCCAGCAAAAGAGAGGGGAGTGGAAGAAACACCATATATTTT.